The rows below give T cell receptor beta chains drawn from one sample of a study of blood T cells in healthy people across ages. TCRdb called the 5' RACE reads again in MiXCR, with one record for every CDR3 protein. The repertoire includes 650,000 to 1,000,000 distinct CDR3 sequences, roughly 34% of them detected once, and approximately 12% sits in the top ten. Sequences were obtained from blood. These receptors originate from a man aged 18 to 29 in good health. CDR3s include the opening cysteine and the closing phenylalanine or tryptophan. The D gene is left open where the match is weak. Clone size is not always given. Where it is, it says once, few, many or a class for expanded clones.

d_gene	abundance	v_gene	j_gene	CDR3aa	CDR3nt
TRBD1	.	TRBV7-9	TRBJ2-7	CASSHWDRGHSYEQYF	TGTGCCAGCAGCCATTGGGACAGGGGGCATTCCTACGAGCAGTACTTC
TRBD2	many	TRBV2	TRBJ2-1	CASSGSTSGVSYNEQFF	TGTGCCAGCAGTGGGTCTACTAGCGGGGTTTCCTACAATGAGCAGTTCTTC
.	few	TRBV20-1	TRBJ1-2	CSATPLLESYTF	TGCAGTGCTACGCCCCTCTTAGAGAGCTACACCTTC
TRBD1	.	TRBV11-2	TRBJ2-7	CASSFTGVFYEQYF	TGTGCCAGCAGCTTCACAGGGGTGTTCTACGAGCAGTACTTC
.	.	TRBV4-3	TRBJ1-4	CASSQDGQSNEKLFF	TGCGCCAGCAGCCAAGATGGACAGTCTAATGAAAAACTGTTTTTT
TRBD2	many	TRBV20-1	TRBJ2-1	CSATKAGPEQFF	TGCAGTGCTACTAAAGCGGGGCCAGAGCAGTTCTTC
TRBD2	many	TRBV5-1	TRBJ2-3	CASSLPTGLAKDTQYF	TGCGCCAGCAGCTTACCAACGGGACTAGCAAAAGATACGCAGTATTTT
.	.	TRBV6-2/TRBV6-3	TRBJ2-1	CVSSKGGEQFF	TGTGTCAGCAGTAAGGGTGGTGAGCAGTTCTTC
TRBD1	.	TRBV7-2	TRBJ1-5	CASSLRQGDWQPQHF	TGTGCTAGCAGCTTACGACAGGGGGATTGGCAGCCCCAGCATTTT
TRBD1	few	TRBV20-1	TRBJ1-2	CSASPTGAYGYTF	TGCAGTGCTTCCCCGACAGGGGCTTATGGCTACACCTTC
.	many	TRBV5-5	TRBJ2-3	CASSHYGIQSDTQYF	TGTGCCAGCAGCCACTATGGAATACAGTCAGATACGCAGTATTTT
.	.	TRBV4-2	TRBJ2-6	CASSPTGTQSSGANVLTF	TGTGCCAGCAGCCCCACCGGGACCCAGAGCTCTGGGGCCAACGTCCTGACTTTC
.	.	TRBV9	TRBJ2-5	CASSAQGNQETQYF	TGTGCCAGCAGCGCGCAGGGTAACCAAGAGACCCAGTACTTC
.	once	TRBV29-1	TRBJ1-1	CSVEDLRGPGTEAFF	TGCAGCGTTGAAGATCTTCGGGGCCCGGGTACTGAAGCTTTCTTT
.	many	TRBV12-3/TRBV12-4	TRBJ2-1	CASSLSRGGNEQFF	TGTGCCAGCAGTTTATCCAGGGGGGGGAATGAGCAGTTCTTC
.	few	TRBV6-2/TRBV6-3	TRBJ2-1	CASSPRGWNEQFF	TGTGCCAGCAGTCCCAGGGGTTGGAATGAGCAGTTCTTC
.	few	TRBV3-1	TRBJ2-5	CASSQGEARETQYF	TGTGCCAGCAGCCAAGGCGAAGCCAGAGAGACCCAGTACTTC
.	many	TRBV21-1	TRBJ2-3	CASSPTRVGSRADTQYF	TGTGCCAGCAGCCCCACCCGTGTGGGGTCGAGGGCTGATACGCAGTATTTT